The subject of this entry is one T cell receptor beta chain. Its antigen is still unknown. Germline values: CDR1 LNHDA, CDR2 SQIVND (reference sequence). The ends lost 6 bases at V and 2 bases at J; junction bases unmatched: 10. The length of the CDR3 is 16 residues. This sample was included in a study of STAT5B mutations in CD4+ large granular lymphocyte leukemia. Study context: The CDR3 'QG' motif was associated with a particular HLA allele among healthy donors.

Overall study results and limits: Patient CD4-sorted repertoires stayed more clonal than healthy ones after leukemic-clone removal. Top patient clones used TRBV06 genes more often: 8/27 versus 2/35 in controls.

The repertoire was sequenced with immunoSEQ multiplex PCR; TCRdb's copy has only in-frame clones and lacks some. The table shows 30,000 to 40,000 clones, with approximately 72% occurring only once. The TCR sequence derives from a human donor in good health. V and J are TRBV19 and TRBJ1-5; TRBD1 aligns across 7 bases. Sample: CD4+ T cells from blood buffy coats. The CDR3 region is CASSSPGTVGNQPQHF. The CDR3 coding sequence is TGTGCCAGTAGCTCCCCGGGGACAGTCGGCAATCAGCCCCAGCATTTT.